This note documents a single T cell receptor (beta chain) sequence. Its antigen is as yet unknown. Sequencing was performed with immunoSEQ multiplex PCR; in TCRdb, only in-frame clones are kept and a portion is missing. The sample contains around 64,000 clones, approximately 83% of which appear only once. The germline CDR1 and CDR2 sequences are SGHTA and FQGNSA. Trimming stripped 4 bases from V and 0 bases from J, with 10 bases between. This CDR3 spans 15 amino acids. The data were obtained in a study of T cell responses to AZD1222 COVID-19 vaccine. Regarding the study as a whole: Clonal diversity was possibly underestimated, and the donors were mostly white British, with more females. The repertoires were collected only after the peak T cell response.

The sequencing here drew on peripheral blood, taken 28 days after the second AZD1222 dose. This sequence was found in an adult who received the AZD1222 COVID-19 vaccine. The chain uses TRBV7-2 and TRBJ2-1; D uncertain. CDR3: CASSSSSGSYNEQFF. For the CDR3, the DNA is TGTGCCAGCAGCTCCTCCAGTGGCTCCTACAATGAGCAGTTCTTC.